A selection of T cell receptor beta chains follows, all from one sample in a study of long-term antiretroviral therapy in people with HIV. The assay was immunoSEQ multiplex PCR, and TCRdb's table has in-frame clones only and misses some. Here the sample spans 22,000 or so clones, about four fifths being singletons. The sequencing used unsorted PBMCs, collected 0.5 years before starting antiretroviral therapy. All receptors derive from a man between 35 and 55 years old with HIV. CDR3s include the opening cysteine and the closing phenylalanine or tryptophan. The D gene is left open where the match is weak. Expanded clones get a size class; other rows say once, few or many, or leave the size out.

TRBV4-1	TRBD1	TRBJ1-5	-	TGCGCCAGCAGCCCGCGGGATTTCAGGGGGGAACAGCCCCAGCATTTT	CASSPRDFRGEQPQHF
TRBV10-3	TRBD2	TRBJ2-3	-	TGTGCCATCAGCCTAGCGGGGGGGGACACAGATACGCAGTATTTT	CAISLAGGDTDTQYF
TRBV2	TRBD2	TRBJ2-1	-	TGTGCCAGCAGTGAGTTTCTAGCGGGGGGTAATGAGCAGTTCTTC	CASSEFLAGGNEQFF
TRBV5-6	TRBD1	TRBJ1-5	-	TGTGCCAGCAGCTTGGGGACAGGCTATAACAATCAGCCCCAGCATTTT	CASSLGTGYNNQPQHF
TRBV4-3	-	TRBJ1-5	-	TGCGCCAGCAGCCAAGATGTCGGGGAATGGCGGCCCCAGCATTTT	CASSQDVGEWRPQHF
TRBV30	-	TRBJ2-7	-	TGTGCCTGGAGTCCCGCTCCTACCTACGAGCAGTACTTC	CAWSPAPTYEQYF
TRBV7-8	-	TRBJ1-2	-	TGTGCCAGCAGCTTAGGACAGCCACAGTATGGCTACACCTTC	CASSLGQPQYGYTF
TRBV6-6	-	TRBJ1-2	-	TGTGCCAGCAGTTACTCCCTAGGAGGTCCCTATGGCTACACCTTC	CASSYSLGGPYGYTF
TRBV5-1	TRBD2	TRBJ2-1	once	TGCGCCAGCAGCTTGGCCGGGAGGTTCAATGAGCAGTTCTTC	CASSLAGRFNEQFF
TRBV18	TRBD1	TRBJ2-2	-	TGTGCCAGCTCACCGCCGGGACAGGGGGGATCCGGGGAGCTGTTTTTT	CASSPPGQGGSGELFF